This T cell receptor (beta chain) was sequenced for a study of T cell repertoires in cytomegalovirus infection. The wider study: It was the public TCR beta signatures that indicated both CMV infection and matching HLA type.

Germline CDR1 and CDR2: SEHNR and FQNEAQ (reference sequence). Trimming took 3 bases from V and 4 from J; bases not matched to a gene: 5. CDR3 size: 14 residues. Broader study findings: HLA-C-restricted CMV clonotypes gave the most frequent clonotype in two of eight donors.

This clonotype was counted only a few times. The antigen is not known. TCRdb reprocessed the reads via MiXCR and lists one record per CDR3 protein. Among a few hundred thousand distinct CDR3 sequences listed, more than 25% were seen once. V usage is TRBV7-9 and J usage is TRBJ2-7; 8 nucleotides align to TRBD1. The source material was PBMCs. The origin of this receptor is a human donor in good health (CMV status not recorded). Some clones in this sample may be carry-over from other donors' samples. CDR3 sequence: CASSLTGAGYEQYF. The CDR3 bases are TGTGCCAGCAGCTTGACAGGGGCAGGGTACGAGCAGTACTTC. Supplemented by reference TRBV7-9 and TRBJ2-7, the full variable domain reads DTGVSQNPRHKITKRGQNVTFRCDPISEHNRLYWYRQTLGQGPEFLTYFQNEAQLEKSRLLSDRFSAERPKGSFSTLEIQRTEQGDSAMYLCASSLTGAGYEQYFGPGTRLTVT.